A selection of T cell receptor beta chains follows, all from one sample in a study of PD-L1 blockade in urothelial cancer. Sequencing was performed with immunoSEQ multiplex PCR; in TCRdb, only in-frame clones are kept and a portion is missing. The table shows about 88,000 clones, with 90% occurring only once. This material consisted of PBMCs, taken around atezolizumab (anti-PD-L1) treatment. The source of these receptors is a man in his 60s with urothelial cancer. Both conserved end residues are part of each CDR3. D genes are given only for firm matches. Size tells how often a clone was seen (once, few, many) or the class of an expanded clone, and some rows leave it out.

few | NA | TRBJ2-6 | TRBV4-2 | TGTGCCAGCAGCCAAGATACAGGCTCTGGGGCCAACGTCCTGACTTTC | CASSQDTGSGANVLTF
NA | TRBD1 | TRBJ1-3 | TRBV9 | TGTGCCAGCAGCGCCGGGACAGGGAAGTTTAAGGGAAACACCATATATTTT | CASSAGTGKFKGNTIYF
NA | NA | TRBJ2-3 | TRBV18 | TGTGCCAGCTCACCATCGCGAGGAACAGATACGCAGTATTTT | CASSPSRGTDTQYF
NA | TRBD1 | TRBJ1-6 | TRBV4-3 | TGCGCCAGCAGCCTCGGACAGGGTAATTCACCCCTCCACTTT | CASSLGQGNSPLHF
NA | NA | TRBJ2-3 | TRBV7-2 | TGTGCCAGCAGTGAAACTGCTAATACGCAGTATTTT | CASSETANTQYF
NA | NA | TRBJ2-7 | TRBV14 | TGTGCCAGCAGCCAAGCCGGGACTCTTTCCTACGAGCAGTACTTC | CASSQAGTLSYEQYF
NA | TRBD1 | TRBJ1-4 | TRBV6-1 | TGTGCCAGCAGGGTGACAGGGAGTGATGGAAAACTGTTTTTT | CASRVTGSDGKLFF
NA | TRBD2 | TRBJ2-3 | TRBV7-9 | TGTGCCAGCAGCTTAAGTAGCGGGAGGGGGGGAGATACGCAGTATTTT | CASSLSSGRGGDTQYF
NA | NA | TRBJ2-3 | TRBV4-3 | TGCGCCAGCAGCCAAGATCGGGTCACAGATACGCAGTATTTT | CASSQDRVTDTQYF
NA | NA | TRBJ1-1 | TRBV18 | TGTGCCAGCTCAGAGGGGGAGGGGGTCCGGATTTTT | CASSEGEGVRIF
NA | NA | TRBJ2-3 | TRBV5-1 | TGCGCCAGCAGCTTGGGAGCTAGCACAGATACGCAGTATTTT | CASSLGASTDTQYF